A selection of T cell receptor beta chains follows, all from one sample in a study of cytomegalovirus exposure and HLA in healthy donors. Sequencing was performed with immunoSEQ multiplex PCR; in TCRdb, only in-frame clones are kept and a portion is missing. The table has 90,000 to 120,000 clones, 73% seen once; the top ten hold 6.5% to 8.5%. Sample: PBMCs. The receptor source for this set is a man aged 25-45 years in good health and CMV-seronegative. Both conserved end residues are part of each CDR3. Fields, in order: clone size, J gene, D gene, V gene, CDR3 DNA, CDR3 protein. A D gene is named only where the DNA matches it firmly. A clone size is listed for some rows: how often the clone was seen (once, few, many), or a class if it is expanded.

>.|TRBJ2-2|TRBD2|TRBV27
TGTGCCAGCAGCTCGCGACTAGCGTCCGGGGAGCTGTTTTTT
CASSSRLASGELFF
>.|TRBJ2-5|TRBD2|TRBV6-5
TGTGCCAGCAGTATTAGCGGGATAGAGACCCAGTACTTC
CASSISGIETQYF
>once|TRBJ2-5|TRBD1|TRBV5-1
TGCGCCAGCAGCCAGGCCGGGACAGGCCAAGAGACCCAGTACTTC
CASSQAGTGQETQYF
>.|TRBJ2-3|.|TRBV5-1
TGCGCCAGCAGCTTGGAGCGGGGCACAGATACGCAGTATTTT
CASSLERGTDTQYF
>.|TRBJ2-3|.|TRBV2
TGTGCCAGCAGTACTCTAGCGCGCAGCACAGATACGCAGTATTTT
CASSTLARSTDTQYF
>.|TRBJ1-1|.|TRBV5-1
TGCGCCAGCAGCTCCCAGGGCGGTAGTAACACTGAAGCTTTCTTT
CASSSQGGSNTEAFF
>.|TRBJ2-7|.|TRBV6-1
TGTGCCAGCAGTGAGATGTGGACAGTGAGCTCCTACGAGCAGTACTTC
CASSEMWTVSSYEQYF
>once|TRBJ2-5|.|TRBV5-1
TGCGCCAGCAGCAGAGGGTCACTAGGCCAAGAGACCCAGTACTTC
CASSRGSLGQETQYF
>few|TRBJ1-2|TRBD1|TRBV18
TGTGCCAGCTCAGAACAGGGGTACTTCGGCTACACCTTC
CASSEQGYFGYTF
>few|TRBJ2-1|TRBD2|TRBV7-9
TGTGCCAGCAGCTTACGCACTAGCGGGGGGGATGAGCAGTTCTTC
CASSLRTSGGDEQFF
>.|TRBJ1-4|TRBD1|TRBV18
TGTGCCAGCTCACCGACAGGGACAAATGAAAAACTGTTTTTT
CASSPTGTNEKLFF
>.|TRBJ2-3|.|TRBV19
TGTGCCAGTAGTAGAGCTTCCGGGTACACAGATACGCAGTATTTT
CASSRASGYTDTQYF
>few|TRBJ2-1|TRBD2|TRBV4-1
TGCGCCAGCAGCCAAGTAACCGGGGGGGGTGCTTACAATGAGCAGTTCTTC
CASSQVTGGGAYNEQFF
>few|TRBJ2-3|TRBD2|TRBV5-4
TGTGCCAGCAGCCCAAGCGGGGGCCCCACAGATACGCAGTATTTT
CASSPSGGPTDTQYF
>.|TRBJ1-5|.|TRBV21-1
TGTGCCAGCAGCAAGGACAGGGGAGATTTGGGCAATCAGCCCCAGCATTTT
CASSKDRGDLGNQPQHF
>.|TRBJ2-7|.|TRBV12-1
TGTGCCAGCAGCCCGGTGACAGGGCCTATCTACGAGCAGTACTTC
CASSPVTGPIYEQYF
>.|TRBJ2-2|.|TRBV7-9
TGTGCCAGCAGCTTAGACTCCCCTACGCGGGAGCTGTTTTTT
CASSLDSPTRELFF